This T cell receptor beta chain was obtained from a study of OX40 agonist ivuxolimab in advanced cancers. Sequencing used immunoSEQ multiplex PCR; TCRdb keeps in-frame clones, though not all of them. There are 77,000 or so clones in the sample; just under 95% occur only once, and 9.5% to 12% lies in the top ten. The V and J ends lost 1 base and 3 bases, in that order; junction bases with no gene match: 6. Germline CDR1 and CDR2: GTSNPN and SVGIG (reference sequence). This CDR3 region has 16 residues. The sequence came from an adult with an advanced solid tumor such as melanoma, head and neck, liver or kidney cancer. The chain has TRBV30 and TRBJ2-1, with TRBD2 matching over 10 bases. The specimen comprised CD4+ or CD8+ T cells sorted from blood, sampled in a trial of the OX40 agonist ivuxolimab. CDR3 sequence: CAWSELSSGGYNEQFF. In DNA, the CDR3 is TGTGCCTGGAGTGAGTTATCTAGCGGGGGCTACAATGAGCAGTTCTTC.